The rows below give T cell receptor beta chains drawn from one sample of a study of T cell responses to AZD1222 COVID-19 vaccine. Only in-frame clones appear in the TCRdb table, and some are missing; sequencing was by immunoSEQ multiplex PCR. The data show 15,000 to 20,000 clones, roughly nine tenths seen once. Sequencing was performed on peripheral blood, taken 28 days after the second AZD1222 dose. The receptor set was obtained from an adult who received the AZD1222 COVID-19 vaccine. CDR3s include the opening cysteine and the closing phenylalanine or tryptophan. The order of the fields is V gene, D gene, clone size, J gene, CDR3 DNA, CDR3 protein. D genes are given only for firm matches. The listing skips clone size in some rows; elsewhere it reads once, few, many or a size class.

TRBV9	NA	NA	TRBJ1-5	TGTGCCAGCAGCGGCCCCACAGGGAATCAGCCCCAGCATTTT	CASSGPTGNQPQHF
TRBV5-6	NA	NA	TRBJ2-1	TGTGCCAGCAGCTTGTTAGGACCCCGCTACAATGAGCAGTTCTTC	CASSLLGPRYNEQFF
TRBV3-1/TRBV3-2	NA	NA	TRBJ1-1	TGTGCCAGCTATGCGGCTTCGAACACTGAAGCTTTCTTT	CASYAASNTEAFF
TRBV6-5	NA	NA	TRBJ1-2	TGTGCCAGCAGATTCGTTCTTAACTATGGCTACACCTTC	CASRFVLNYGYTF
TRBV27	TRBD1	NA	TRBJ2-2	TGTGCCAGCAGCAGCTACAGGGGTGGGACCGGGGAGCTGTTTTTT	CASSSYRGGTGELFF
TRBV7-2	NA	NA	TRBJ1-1	TGTGCCAGCAGCGGTGACCATAGGGACACTGAAGCTTTCTTT	CASSGDHRDTEAFF
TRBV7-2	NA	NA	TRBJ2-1	TGTGCCAGCAGCGAAGCAGTCTACAATGAGCAGTTCTTC	CASSEAVYNEQFF
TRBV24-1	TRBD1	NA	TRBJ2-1	TGTGCCACCAGTGACACCACCGGGACAGGGGGCGGGGAGCAGTTCTTC	CATSDTTGTGGGEQFF
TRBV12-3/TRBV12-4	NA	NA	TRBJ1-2	TGTGCCAGCAGTTCCCGGGGGGGAGGCTACACCTTC	CASSSRGGGYTF
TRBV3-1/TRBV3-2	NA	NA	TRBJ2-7	TGTGCCAGCAGCCGATGGTCCTACGAGCAGTACTTC	CASSRWSYEQYF
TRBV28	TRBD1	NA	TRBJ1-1	TGTGCCAGCAGCCCAGGGGGAAACGTGGTCGGCACTGAAGCTTTCTTT	CASSPGGNVVGTEAFF
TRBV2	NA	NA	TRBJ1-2	TGTGCCAGCAGTGAAGCGCGGGAGGTCTATGGCTACACCTTC	CASSEAREVYGYTF
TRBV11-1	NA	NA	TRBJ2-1	TGTGCCAGCAGCGGACGATATGAGCAGTTCTTC	CASSGRYEQFF
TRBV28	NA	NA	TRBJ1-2	TGTGCCAGCACCCGGGGGCAGTATGGCTACACCTTC	CASTRGQYGYTF
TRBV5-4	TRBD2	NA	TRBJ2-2	TGTGCCAGCAGCACCGGACTAGCAAACACCGGGGAGCTGTTTTTT	CASSTGLANTGELFF
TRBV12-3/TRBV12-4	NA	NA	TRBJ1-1	TGTGCCAGCAGTTCCCGGACCGAAGCTTTCTTT	CASSSRTEAFF
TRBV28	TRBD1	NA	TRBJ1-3	TGTGCCAGCAGTTCCTGGGACAGCTCTGGAAACACCATATATTTT	CASSSWDSSGNTIYF
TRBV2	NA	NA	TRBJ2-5	TGTGCCACTAACGACTTTGGGGGCAGTGGGACCCAGTACTTC	CATNDFGGSGTQYF
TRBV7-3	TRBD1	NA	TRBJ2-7	TGTGCCAGCAGCTTAAGGGGACAGGGCGACGAGCAGTACTTC	CASSLRGQGDEQYF
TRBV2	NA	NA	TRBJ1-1	TGTGCCAGCAGCACCAGGGAAGGAAGCACTGAAGCTTTCTTT	CASSTREGSTEAFF
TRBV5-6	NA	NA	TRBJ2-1	TGTGCCAGCAGCTTGGCGATAGGACCGAGCTCCTACAATGAGCAGTTCTTC	CASSLAIGPSSYNEQFF
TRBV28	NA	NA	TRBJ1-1	TGTGCCAGCAGTTGGCGCGGGACTGAAGCTTTCTTT	CASSWRGTEAFF
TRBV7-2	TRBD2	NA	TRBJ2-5	TGTGCCAGCAGCTCCGTGGGGCTAGCGGGCGAGACCCAGTACTTC	CASSSVGLAGETQYF
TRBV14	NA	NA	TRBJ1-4	TGTGCCAGCAGCCAACACGCGGGAGCTAATGAAAAACTGTTTTTT	CASSQHAGANEKLFF
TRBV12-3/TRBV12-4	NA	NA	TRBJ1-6	TGTGCCAGCAGTTTAGAAGGTTCACCCCTCCACTTT	CASSLEGSPLHF
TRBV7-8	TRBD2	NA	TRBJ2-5	TGTGCCAGCAGCTCCCCTCTGGGCTTCTCGGGCGGGAGACGCCAAGAGACCCAGTACTTC	CASSSPLGFSGGRRQETQYF
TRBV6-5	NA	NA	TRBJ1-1	TGTGCCAGCAGTTACTCGAGGAGGGCAGGCACTGAAGCTTTCTTT	CASSYSRRAGTEAFF
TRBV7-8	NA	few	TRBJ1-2	TGTGCCAGCAGCTTAGAGCGGGCAAACTATGGCTACACCTTC	CASSLERANYGYTF
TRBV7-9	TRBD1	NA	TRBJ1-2	TGTGCCAGCAGCCGGGACAGTTCTCCCTTTAACTATGGCTACACCTTC	CASSRDSSPFNYGYTF
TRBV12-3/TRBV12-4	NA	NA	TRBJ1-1	TGTGCCAGCAGTGTACAGCTTGAAGCTTTCTTT	CASSVQLEAFF
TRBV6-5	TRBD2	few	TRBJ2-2	TGTGCCAGCCGATCGCTAGCGGGCCTCACCGGGGAGCTGTTTTTT	CASRSLAGLTGELFF
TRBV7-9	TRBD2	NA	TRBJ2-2	TGTGCCAGCAGCCGTAGCGGGAGTCGGGCCGGGGAGCTGTTTTTT	CASSRSGSRAGELFF
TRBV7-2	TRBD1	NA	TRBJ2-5	TGTGCCAGCAGCCCTCAGTCAGGGGGCTGGGAGACCCAGTACTTC	CASSPQSGGWETQYF
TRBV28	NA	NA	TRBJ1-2	TGTGCCAGCATCCGAGGGTATGGCGGCTACACCTTC	CASIRGYGGYTF
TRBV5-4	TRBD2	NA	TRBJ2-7	TGTGCCAGCAGCGACCCCGCGGGACTAGGCTCCTACGAGCAGTACTTC	CASSDPAGLGSYEQYF
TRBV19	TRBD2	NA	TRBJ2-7	TGTGCCACACGTGGACTAGCGGGCTCCTACGAGCAGTACTTC	CATRGLAGSYEQYF
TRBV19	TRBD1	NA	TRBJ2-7	TGTGCCAGTAGTGCCCCGGGACAGACCTACGAGCAGTACTTC	CASSAPGQTYEQYF
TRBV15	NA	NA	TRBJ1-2	TGTGCCACCAGCAGAGAAGGGGGGGCCATCTATGGGGGCTACACCTTC	CATSREGGAIYGGYTF
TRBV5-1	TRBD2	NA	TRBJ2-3	TGCGCCAGCAGCCCTAGCGGGAGGGCCACAGATACGCAGTATTTT	CASSPSGRATDTQYF
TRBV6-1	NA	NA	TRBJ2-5	TGTGCCAGCAGTGAAATCCCCTCCGAGACCCAGTACTTC	CASSEIPSETQYF
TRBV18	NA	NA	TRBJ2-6	TGTGCCAGCTCCCCCACGGGGGTGGGAGCTGGGGCCAACGTCCTGACTTTC	CASSPTGVGAGANVLTF
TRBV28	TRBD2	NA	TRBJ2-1	TGTGCCAGCTATCCCTTCGGGGGGGCCGGGGAGCAGTTCTTC	CASYPFGGAGEQFF
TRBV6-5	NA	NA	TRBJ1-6	TGTGCCAGCAGCGGGGGAAATTCACCCCTCCACTTT	CASSGGNSPLHF
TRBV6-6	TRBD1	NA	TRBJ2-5	TGTGCCAGCAGTCTACCGGGTCCGGACAGGGCACAAGAGACCCAGTACTTC	CASSLPGPDRAQETQYF
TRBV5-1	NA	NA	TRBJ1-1	TGCGCCAGCAGTCGTGACGGACCGGAATCGAACACTGAAGCTTTCTTT	CASSRDGPESNTEAFF
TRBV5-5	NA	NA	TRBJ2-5	TGTGCCAGCAGCTTGGCAAGGGGGAAACAAGAGACCCAGTACTTC	CASSLARGKQETQYF
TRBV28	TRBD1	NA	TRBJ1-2	TGTGCCAGTAGGACAGGGCTCGTCTATGGCTACACCTTC	CASRTGLVYGYTF
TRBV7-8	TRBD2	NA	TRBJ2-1	TGTGCCAGCAGCCGAGGACTAGCAGAAGACTACGGTGAGCAGTTCTTC	CASSRGLAEDYGEQFF
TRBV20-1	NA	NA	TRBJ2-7	TGCAGTGCTAGTTTCACTACGACACCCTACGAGCAGTACTTC	CSASFTTTPYEQYF
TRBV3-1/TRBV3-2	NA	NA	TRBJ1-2	TGTGCCAGCAGCCGGGGAGGAACCCCATTCTATGGCTACACCTTC	CASSRGGTPFYGYTF
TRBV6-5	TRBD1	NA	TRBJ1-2	TGTGCCAGCAATCCCAGGGGGGTGGATGGCTACACCTTC	CASNPRGVDGYTF
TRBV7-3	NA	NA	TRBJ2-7	TGTGCCAGCAGCTTAAGTGGTGGAGACGGTTCCTACGAGCAGTACTTC	CASSLSGGDGSYEQYF
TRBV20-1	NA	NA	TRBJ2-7	TGCAGTGCTAGTTTGCAGGGTTCAGCCTACGAGCAGTACTTC	CSASLQGSAYEQYF
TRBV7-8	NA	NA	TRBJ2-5	TGTGCCAGCAGCTTAGCCCCTGACAGCCAAGAGACCCAGTACTTC	CASSLAPDSQETQYF
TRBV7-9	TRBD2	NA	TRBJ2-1	TGTGCCAGCAGCTCGGGACTAGGTATACGTGAGCAGTTCTTC	CASSSGLGIREQFF